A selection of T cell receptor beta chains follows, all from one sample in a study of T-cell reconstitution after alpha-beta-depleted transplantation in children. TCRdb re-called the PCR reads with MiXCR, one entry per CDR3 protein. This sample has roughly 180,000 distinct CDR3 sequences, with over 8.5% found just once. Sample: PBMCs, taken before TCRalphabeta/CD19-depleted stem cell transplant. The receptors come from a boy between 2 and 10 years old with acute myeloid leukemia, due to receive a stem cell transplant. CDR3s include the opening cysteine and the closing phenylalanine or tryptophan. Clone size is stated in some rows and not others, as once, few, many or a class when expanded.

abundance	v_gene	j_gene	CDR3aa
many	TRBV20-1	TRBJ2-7	CSAGGRTSGYF
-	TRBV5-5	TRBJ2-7	CAGSLGLAGYEQYF
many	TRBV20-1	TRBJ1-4	CSARDLETTNEKLFF
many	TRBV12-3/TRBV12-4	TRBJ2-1	CASSPGTLERNEQFF
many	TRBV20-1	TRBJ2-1	CSARASGLSNEQFF
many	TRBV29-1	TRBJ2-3	CSVKGRNRGGTDTQYF
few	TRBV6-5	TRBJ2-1	CASSYTSGRNEQFF
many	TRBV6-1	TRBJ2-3	CASRREGGDTQYF
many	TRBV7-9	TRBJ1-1	CASSLAETTDEAFF
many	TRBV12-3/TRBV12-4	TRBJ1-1	CASSATEGTEAFF